Presented here are 25 T cell receptor beta chains from one specimen sequenced in a study of blood T cell repertoires in COVID-19. Only in-frame clones appear in the TCRdb table, and some are missing; sequencing was by immunoSEQ multiplex PCR. This repertoire shows about 190,000 clones, roughly 80% found once; its top ten account for under 5.5%. The sample taken for sequencing was peripheral blood. The receptor set was obtained from a woman aged 25 to 39 with acute or convalescent COVID-19.

This chain uses TRBV3-1 (or the pseudogene TRBV3-2) with TRBJ1-3; D gene uncertain. Trimming removed 4 bases from V and 1 base from J, with 8 bases in between. CDR3 length: 14 residues. Germline-derived CDR1 and CDR2 are LGHDT and YNNKEL (reference sequence). CDR3 protein: CASSPQLSGNTIYF. DNA for the CDR3: TGTGCCAGCAGCCCACAGCTTTCTGGAAACACCATATATTTT.

This chain links TRBV6-5 with TRBJ2-7; D uncertain. V was shortened by 6 bases and J by 0 bases, with 12 bases between the two germline ends. CDR1 and CDR2 from the germline V gene are MNHEY and SVGAGI. This CDR3 contains 14 residues. This CDR3 is CASRVAASSYEQYF. CDR3 nucleotide sequence: TGTGCCAGCAGGGTCGCGGCAAGCTCCTACGAGCAGTACTTC.

The chain joins TRBV3-1 (or the pseudogene TRBV3-2) to TRBJ1-2, with 9 bases matching TRBD1. Per the germline V gene, CDR1 is LGHDT and CDR2 is YNNKEL (reference sequence). The CDR3 loop spans 14 amino acids. V trimming: 4 bases; J trimming: 5 bases; junction bases outside the gene matches: 5. The CDR3 sequence: CASSRSGTGYGYTF. CDR3 nucleotide sequence: TGTGCCAGCAGCCGCAGCGGGACAGGGTATGGCTACACCTTC.

This chain links TRBV11-2 with TRBJ1-3; no firm D call. The CDR3 extends over 15 amino acids. Between the trimmed V and J ends, which lost 1 base and 0 bases, there was a span of 7 bases. Germline V gene lookup returns CDR1 SGHAT and CDR2 FQNNGV. CDR3 sequence reads: CASSLVGDSGNTIYF. CDR3 in DNA: TGTGCCAGCAGCTTAGTCGGGGACTCTGGAAACACCATATATTTT.

The chain uses TRBV27 and TRBJ1-2; 10 bases line up with TRBD1. Germline CDR1 is MNHEY and CDR2 is SMNVEV (reference sequence). V shed 5 bases, J shed 5 bases, and the junction held 8 bases outside the gene matches. There are 15 residues in the CDR3. The CDR3 spells CASSPRQGALYGYTF. The CDR3 nucleotides are TGTGCCAGCAGTCCGCGACAGGGGGCCTTATATGGCTACACCTTC.

The chain couples TRBV7-6 to TRBJ1-6, with 7 bases identical to TRBD1. This CDR3 is built from 14 residues. Germline V lookup: CDR1 SGHVS, CDR2 FNYEAQ. J lost 9 bases, V lost 5 bases, and 7 bases had no gene match. The CDR3 loop reads CASSPTGPRSPLHF. The CDR3 coding sequence is TGTGCCAGCAGCCCGACAGGGCCTCGTTCACCCCTCCACTTT.

This chain uses TRBV2 with TRBJ2-1; 8 nucleotides align to TRBD1. The J segment lost 5 bases and the V segment lost 6 bases, leaving 18 bases of the junction unmatched. The germline V gene encodes CDR1 SNHLY and CDR2 FYNNEI. CDR3 length: 18 amino acids. The CDR3 DNA reads as TGTGCCAGCAGGGTAGGGCAGGGGGCTTTACCGTCCAACAATGAGCAGTTCTTC. Protein: CASRVGQGALPSNNEQFF.

This clone was seen a single time. The genes are TRBV19 and TRBJ1-5; D is unclear. CDR3 length: 13 residues. From germline, CDR1 is LNHDA and CDR2 SQIVND (reference sequence). V was cut by 6 bases and J by 4 bases, with 10 bases left in between. CDR3 nucleotide sequence: TGTGCCAGTAGGGACTACTTAAATCAGCCCCAGCATTTT. Translating gives CASRDYLNQPQHF.

The rearrangement links TRBV4-2 to TRBJ2-5; 12 nucleotides agree with TRBD2. Germline V gene sequence: CDR1 LGHNA, CDR2 YNFKEQ. V shed 3 bases and J 2 bases; nucleotides not matched to a gene: 10. The CDR3 sequence is 18 residues long. CDR3 residues: CASSQGTWTSGAQETQYF. The DNA of the CDR3 is TGTGCCAGCAGCCAGGGGACATGGACTAGCGGGGCTCAAGAGACCCAGTACTTC.

The V gene is TRBV19, the J gene TRBJ2-1; D uncertain. The V end lost 1 base, the J end lost 10 bases, and 8 bases lay between the germline ends. Germline CDR1 reads LNHDA; CDR2 reads SQIVND (reference sequence). This CDR3 contains 12 residues. CDR3 bases: TGTGCCAGTAGTATAGGAGTTCGAGAGCAGTTCTTC. Protein sequence: CASSIGVREQFF.

This clone was observed a few times. The chain recombines TRBV4-1 with TRBJ1-4; unclear D gene. Germline V gene lookup returns CDR1 MGHRA and CDR2 YSYEKL. V was cut by 4 bases and J by 7 bases, with 10 bases left in between. The CDR3 spans 13 residues. This chain's CDR3 is CASSLAGSEKLFF. The CDR3 DNA follows: TGCGCCAGCAGCCTCGCGGGCAGTGAAAAACTGTTTTTT.

This clone occurred a few times. DNA of the CDR3: TGTGCCAGCAGCTTGGCCTCCTCCCTAGGCCACTACACCTTC. Residues: CASSLASSLGHYTF. This chain joins TRBV5-4 and TRBJ1-2; no firm D call. Trimming removed 0 bases at V and 10 bases at J, with 16 bases between. The CDR3 is made up of 14 amino acids. In germline, CDR1 is SGHNT, CDR2 YYREEE (reference sequence).

CDR3 sequence reads: CASSIELRLRGRFLSYGYTF. The CDR3 DNA follows: TGTGCCAGTAGTATAGAACTAAGATTGAGGGGGCGCTTCCTTAGCTATGGCTACACCTTC. This rearrangement joins TRBV19 to TRBJ1-2; 7 bases fit TRBD1. The CDR3 is made up of 20 amino acids. Germline V gene data show CDR1 as LNHDA and CDR2 as SQIVND (reference sequence). V was pared by 0 bases and J by 4 bases, with 20 bases of the junction left unmatched.

The chain uses TRBV7-8 and TRBJ1-2; D remains ambiguous. Germline V gene lookup returns CDR1 SGHVS and CDR2 FQNEAQ. The length of the CDR3 is 16 residues. V was pared by 0 bases and J by 2 bases, with 13 bases between. CDR3 coding DNA: TGTGCCAGCAGCTTAGCGGTTCAGAGAGCGAACTATGGCTACACCTTC. As protein: CASSLAVQRANYGYTF.

V gene TRBV21-1 combines with J gene TRBJ2-3; the D call TRBD2 from the table was never checked on the DNA. TRBV21-1 is tagged as a pseudogene. The CDR3 consists of 16 residues. CDR3 sequence reads: CASILPSGAVGDTQYF. The CDR3 DNA reads as TGTGCCAGCATCCTTCCTAGCGGGGCTGTGGGGGATACGCAGTATTTT.

The V gene is TRBV6-2 or TRBV6-3, the J gene TRBJ1-4; D uncertain. The germline V and J ends were trimmed by 6 bases and 4 bases, with 18 bases remaining between them. The CDR3 is made up of 16 amino acids. Germline V lookup: CDR1 MNHEY, CDR2 SVGEGT. CDR3 sequence (DNA): TGTGCCAGCAGCCCCGGCGCCGGGGTTGGTAATGAAAAACTGTTTTTT. Its protein product is CASSPGAGVGNEKLFF.

The V gene is TRBV2, the J gene TRBJ2-5, with D possibly matching TRBD1 (6 bases). Germline CDR1 SNHLY, CDR2 FYNNEI. This CDR3 region has 12 residues. The V end was cut by 4 bases, the J end by 8 bases, with 11 bases between. CDR3 in amino acids: CASSAKTGTQYF. DNA for the CDR3: TGTGCCAGCAGTGCCAAGACAGGTACCCAGTACTTC.

Points on this clone: Germline is not matched at one junction end, which may reflect a read error. CDR3 loop: CASSLAGGNQETQYF. The CDR3 nucleotides are TGTGCTAGCAGCTTAGCGGGAGGGAACCAAGAGACCCAGTACTTC. The rearrangement uses TRBV7-7 and TRBJ2-5; 11 bases are a match to TRBD2. In germline, CDR1 is SSHAT, CDR2 FNYEAQ (reference sequence). This CDR3 contains 15 residues.

This chain joins TRBV20-1 and TRBJ2-3, with no clear D. Germline V gene lookup returns CDR1 DFQATT and CDR2 SNEGSKA (reference sequence). CDR3 length equals 12 residues. The V gene lost 3 bases and the J gene lost 6 bases, with 10 bases spanning the gap. In DNA, the CDR3 is TGCAGTGCTAGTCCGCTCCAGGATACGCAGTATTTT. Translating gives CSASPLQDTQYF.

This clone was counted a few times. An end of the junction does not agree with germline; a read error may underlie this. The J gene is TRBJ1-6, the V gene TRBV27; unclear D gene. CDR1 MNHEY and CDR2 SMNVEV come from the germline V gene (reference sequence). The CDR3 runs to 14 residues. CDR3 DNA sequence: TGTGCCAGCAGTTTCACTCCCTATAGTTCACCCCTCCACTTT. This translates into CASSFTPYSSPLHF.

V gene TRBV12-3 or TRBV12-4 combines with J gene TRBJ2-7, with D maybe TRBD1 (6 bases). V was pared by 7 bases and J by 3 bases, with 10 bases between. CDR3 length: 12 amino acids. The CDR3 DNA follows: TGTGCCAGCACCTCAGGGGTCTACGAGCAGTACTTC. This encodes CASTSGVYEQYF.

The genes are TRBV27 and TRBJ1-2; D is unclear. The CDR3 spans 13 residues. V lost 0 bases and J 5 bases, leaving 7 bases between the germline ends. Per germline, CDR1 MNHEY and CDR2 SMNVEV (reference sequence). The CDR3 sequence: CASSLSLRYGYTF. In DNA form, the CDR3 reads TGTGCCAGCAGTTTATCCCTGAGGTATGGCTACACCTTC.

The rearrangement uses TRBV5-1 and TRBJ2-1, with D perhaps matching TRBD2 (6 bases). Trimming removed 0 bases at V and 12 bases at J, with 13 bases between. This CDR3 spans 13 amino acids. The germline V gene encodes CDR1 SGHRS and CDR2 YFSETQ. The CDR3 here is CASSLARGRGQFF. In nucleotides, the CDR3 is TGCGCCAGCAGCTTGGCGCGGGGTCGAGGGCAGTTCTTC.

The chain employs TRBV4-3 and TRBJ1-1, with D perhaps matching TRBD1 (5 bases). Germline V lookup: CDR1 LGHNA, CDR2 YSLEER. Trimming removed 1 base from V and 0 bases from J, with 12 bases in between. This CDR3 region has 16 residues. This CDR3 reads CASSQGAGYVNTEAFF. In nucleotides, the CDR3 is TGCGCCAGCAGCCAAGGTGCAGGGTATGTGAACACTGAAGCTTTCTTT.

As to this clone: Other DNA sequences in this sample translate to the same CDR3. The chain joins TRBV12-3 or TRBV12-4 to TRBJ2-7; tentative D call: TRBD1 (5 bases). This CDR3 has 13 amino acids. V was pared by 2 bases and J by 0 bases, with 5 bases between. CDR3 loop: CASSLRGSYEQYF. In DNA, the CDR3 is TGTGCCAGCAGTTTAAGGGGCTCCTACGAGCAGTACTTC.